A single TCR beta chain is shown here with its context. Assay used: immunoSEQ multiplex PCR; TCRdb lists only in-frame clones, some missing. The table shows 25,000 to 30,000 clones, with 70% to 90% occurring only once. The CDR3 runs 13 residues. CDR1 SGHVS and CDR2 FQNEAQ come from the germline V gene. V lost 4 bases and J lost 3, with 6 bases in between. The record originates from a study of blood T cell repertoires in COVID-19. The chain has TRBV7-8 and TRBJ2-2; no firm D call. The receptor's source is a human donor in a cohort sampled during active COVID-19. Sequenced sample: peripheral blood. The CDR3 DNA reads TGTGCCAGCAGCTCCGACTACACCGGGGAGCTGTTTTTT. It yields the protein CASSSDYTGELFF. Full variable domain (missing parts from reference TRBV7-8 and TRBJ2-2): GAGVSQSPRYKVAKRGQDVALRCDPISGHVSLFWYQQALGQGPEFLTYFQNEAQLDKSGLPSDRFFAERPEGSVSTLKIQRTQQEDSAVYLCASSSDYTGELFFGEGSRLTVL.